Shown below are 9 T cell receptor beta chains from a single sample sequenced in a study of blood T cells in healthy people across ages. Together with a sample-barcoded 5' primer, a J-beta primer mix was included in a second PCR lasting roughly 6 to 12 cycles. From the 5' RACE reads, TCRdb called clonotypes with MiXCR, one entry per CDR3 protein. The table lists fewer than 950,000 distinct CDR3 sequences, roughly 50% of them singletons. Input material: blood. Source of these receptors: an elderly man in good health.

This clonotype was found once. The chain employs TRBV20-1 and TRBJ2-2; 10 bases map to TRBD2. The CDR3 length is 17 residues. Trimming took 5 bases from V and 6 from J; bases not matched to a gene: 15. Germline V gives CDR1 DFQATT, CDR2 SNEGSKA (reference sequence). The CDR3 sequence: CSARGLAEPQGAGELFF. The CDR3 nucleotides read TGCAGTGCTCGAGGACTAGCGGAGCCCCAGGGTGCCGGGGAGCTGTTTTTT.

This chain connects TRBV7-2 to TRBJ2-2; 12 bases match TRBD2. The CDR3 runs 17 residues. V dropped 3 bases and J dropped 5; count of bases not matched to a gene: 7. Germline V CDR1 and CDR2: SGHTA, FQGNSA. The CDR3 here is CASSLQGLAGGTGELFF. The CDR3 coding sequence is TGTGCCAGCAGCTTGCAGGGACTAGCGGGCGGTACCGGGGAGCTGTTTTTT.

The chain uses TRBV11-3 and TRBJ2-1; 12 bases map to TRBD2. V gave up 3 bases and J gave up 6 bases; unmatched junction bases: 6. Germline loops: CDR1 SGHNT, CDR2 YENEEA. This CDR3 has 16 residues. The CDR3 nucleotides are TGTGCCAGCAGCTTTAGGACTAGCGGGACCGGCAATGAGCAGTTCTTC. Its protein is CASSFRTSGTGNEQFF.

The J gene is TRBJ1-2, the V gene TRBV5-1, with D perhaps matching TRBD1 (6 bases). The V end lost 4 bases, the J end lost 4 bases, and 14 bases lay between the germline ends. The CDR3 spans 14 residues. CDR1 and CDR2 from the germline V gene are SGHRS and YFSETQ. CDR3 protein: CASSPQGLGYGYTF. The CDR3 nucleotides read TGCGCCAGCAGCCCACAGGGTCTAGGCTATGGCTACACCTTC.

The rearrangement links TRBV14 to TRBJ2-4; D gene ambiguous. CDR3 length: 12 amino acids. The germline V gene has CDR1 SGHDN and CDR2 FVKESK. The CDR3 loop reads CAERKAKNIQYF. As DNA, the CDR3 is TGTGCAGAGAGAAAAGCCAAAAACATTCAGTACTTC.

This clonotype has a handful of counts. J is TRBJ2-7 and V is TRBV18, with 7 bases identical to TRBD2. The tail of the sequence fits TRBJ2-5 better, so the J call may be wrong. Looked up from germline, CDR1 is KGHSH and CDR2 is LQKENI. CDR3 length equals 14 residues. CDR3 in amino acids: CASSVGTTQETQYF. CDR3 nucleotide sequence: TGTGCCAGCTCAGTGGGGACTACCCAAGAGACCCAGTACTTC.

This clonotype appeared a few times. The V gene is TRBV18, the J gene TRBJ1-4, with a weak D call TRBD1 (6 bases). The CDR3 runs 14 residues. Germline V lookup: CDR1 KGHSH, CDR2 LQKENI. Trimming removed 3 bases from V and 10 bases from J, with 15 bases in between. The CDR3 nucleotides are TGTGCCAGCTCACCCGACAGGCGGACTGGAAAACTGTTTTTT. This encodes CASSPDRRTGKLFF.

The V gene is TRBV7-9, the J gene TRBJ2-7, with TRBD2 matching over 8 bases. The CDR3 contains 14 residues. The V segment lost 5 bases and the J segment 5 bases; nucleotides outside the gene matches: 8. Germline CDR1 is SEHNR and CDR2 is FQNEAQ (reference sequence). The CDR3 sequence: CASSPGLVDHEQYF. The CDR3 DNA sequence: TGTGCCAGCAGCCCGGGACTAGTCGACCACGAGCAGTACTTC.

The sample holds a few counts of this clonotype. This chain connects TRBV29-1 to TRBJ2-1; tentatively, D is TRBD1 (5 bases). Germline assignment: CDR1 SQVTM and CDR2 ANQGSEA. This CDR3 spans 13 amino acids. The V end lost 3 bases, the J end lost 4 bases, and 10 bases lay between the germline ends. CDR3 sequence reads: CSVDRVMYNEQFF. The DNA of the CDR3 is TGCAGCGTTGACAGGGTCATGTACAATGAGCAGTTCTTC.